The next 27 T cell receptor beta chains were all read from a single sample in a study of naive and memory T cell subsets. This sample's treatment: skin biopsy from PPD injection site in Mantoux-positive individual. The library had UMIs added by 3' ligation of an oligonucleotide to TCR cDNA. Amplification of ligated cDNA took four PCR rounds with SP2 and nested alpha and beta constant primers. TCRdb processed the UMI-ligation and nested PCR reads anew with MiXCR; each CDR3 protein has one entry. The table has tens of thousands of distinct CDR3 sequences, 6.7% seen once. Source: skin, taken from a tuberculin skin test site. The receptors shown here come from an adult in good health.

This clonotype was detected a few times. The genes are TRBV18 and TRBJ1-5, with D unclear. Per germline, CDR1 KGHSH and CDR2 LQKENI. The V end was cut by 1 base, the J end by 1 base, with 11 bases between. The CDR3 length is 16 residues. The CDR3 protein is CASSPRGIDSNQPQHF. In nucleotides, the CDR3 is TGTGCCAGCTCACCACGGGGAATAGACAGCAATCAGCCCCAGCATTTT.

This clonotype was found many times. This chain joins TRBV6-1 and TRBJ2-3, with 9 bases matching TRBD1. V was pared by 7 bases and J by 3 bases, with 8 bases of the junction left unmatched. CDR1 is MNHNS and CDR2 is SASEGT in the germline V gene. This CDR3 spans 15 amino acids. The CDR3 bases are TGTGCCAGCAAGACAGGGGGTTCTTCGACAGATACGCAGTATTTT. Amino acids: CASKTGGSSTDTQYF.

By sample share, this clonotype is medium-sized. J is TRBJ2-3 and V is TRBV20-1; the D gene is possibly TRBD2 (5 bases). This CDR3 is built from 15 residues. Germline values: CDR1 DFQATT, CDR2 SNEGSKA (reference sequence). The V end was cut by 0 bases, the J end by 2 bases, with 12 bases between. The CDR3 region has the DNA TGCAGTGCTAGAGATCCCAGCGGTCCCACAGATACGCAGTATTTT. It encodes CSARDPSGPTDTQYF.

This clonotype was detected ten times or more. The chain combines TRBV5-4 with TRBJ1-5, with D tentatively TRBD1 (6 bases). This CDR3 region has 13 residues. In germline, CDR1 is SGHNT, CDR2 YYREEE (reference sequence). V lost 3 bases and J lost 4, with 8 bases in between. The CDR3 sequence is CASSWDKNQPQHF. The CDR3 DNA reads as TGTGCCAGCAGCTGGGACAAAAATCAGCCCCAGCATTTT.

This clonotype came up many times. J is TRBJ1-5 and V is TRBV7-9, with 7 bases identical to TRBD1. After removal of 2 bases from V and 5 bases from J, the junction contained 6 bases not matched to a gene. Germline CDR1 reads SEHNR; CDR2 reads FQNEAQ (reference sequence). There are 15 residues in the CDR3. CDR3 in DNA: TGTGCCAGCAGCTTAAGCGGGACAGCCGATCAGCCCCAGCATTTT. Translated: CASSLSGTADQPQHF.

This clonotype was seen only a few times. The chain has TRBV27 and TRBJ1-5; TRBD1 matches 8 bases. V was clipped by 4 bases and J by 0 bases; unmatched bases: 14. The CDR3 has 19 amino acids. The germline gives CDR1 MNHEY, CDR2 SMNVEV (reference sequence). The chain's CDR3 is CASSSWGQEAGVSNQPQHF. In nucleotides, the CDR3 is TGTGCCAGCAGTTCGTGGGGACAGGAGGCTGGGGTTAGCAATCAGCCCCAGCATTTT.

J is TRBJ2-1 and V is TRBV7-8; D possibly corresponds to TRBD2 (6 bases). The CDR3 has 15 amino acids. V gave up 3 bases and J gave up 4 bases, with 13 bases separating them. CDR1 and CDR2 (germline): SGHVS, FQNEAQ. CDR3 residues: CASSFGVAEYNEQFF. CDR3 DNA sequence: TGTGCCAGCAGCTTCGGGGTAGCGGAGTACAATGAGCAGTTCTTC. Using reference TRBV7-8 and TRBJ2-1 for the parts outside the CDR3, the full variable domain is GAGVSQSPRYKVAKRGQDVALRCDPISGHVSLFWYQQALGQGPEFLTYFQNEAQLDKSGLPSDRFFAERPEGSVSTLKIQRTQQEDSAVYLCASSFGVAEYNEQFFGPGTRLTVL.

This clonotype was detected once. The CDR3 protein is CASSYRTAAGEQYF. CDR3 sequence (DNA): TGTGCCAGCAGTTACCGGACCGCGGCAGGCGAGCAGTACTTC. The gene calls are TRBV6-5 and TRBJ2-7; D unresolved. Trimming cost V 2 bases and J 6 bases, with 14 bases left between them. CDR1 is MNHEY, CDR2 SVGAGI, per germline. There are 14 residues in the CDR3.

This chain links TRBV13 with TRBJ2-3; possible D gene TRBD1, 6 bases. V lost 3 bases to trimming and J lost 6 bases, with 10 bases between them. CDR3 length: 13 amino acids. Germline CDR1 reads PRHDT; CDR2 reads FYEKMQ (reference sequence). In DNA form, the CDR3 reads TGTGCCAGCAGCTTCCTAGGGGGTGATACGCAGTATTTT. This sequence encodes CASSFLGGDTQYF.

The chain carries TRBV19 and TRBJ2-3, with D tentatively TRBD1 or TRBD2 (5 bases each). Trimming took off 4 bases at V and 1 base at J, with 18 bases between the two ends. The germline V gene encodes CDR1 LNHDA and CDR2 SQIVND (reference sequence). The CDR3 loop spans 17 amino acids. The CDR3 is CASSREWGTTGTDTQYF. The CDR3, as DNA: TGTGCCAGTAGTAGAGAATGGGGGACCACCGGCACAGATACGCAGTATTTT.

This clonotype was seen only a few times. The chain has TRBV4-2 and TRBJ2-7; TRBD1 matches 7 bases. The germline V gene has CDR1 LGHNA and CDR2 YNFKEQ. The CDR3 has 14 amino acids. Trimming cost V 2 bases and J 4 bases; bases outside gene matches: 5. The CDR3 DNA reads TGTGCCAGCAGCCAAACAGGGGATCGGTACGAGCAGTACTTC. Translated, it gives CASSQTGDRYEQYF.

This clonotype was counted at least ten times. This chain links TRBV7-2 with TRBJ2-5; 9 nucleotides align to TRBD2. The CDR3 extends over 16 amino acids. Germline CDR1 reads SGHTA; CDR2 reads FQGNSA. Trimming removed 5 bases from V and 0 bases from J; junction bases left unmatched: 7. In DNA, the CDR3 is TGTGCCAGCAGCCGTGAGCGGGGGGCGTACCAAGAGACCCAGTACTTC. Translation: CASSRERGAYQETQYF.

This clonotype was seen a handful of times. The rearrangement uses TRBV5-4 and TRBJ2-3, with D tentatively TRBD2 (7 bases). Germline V CDR1 and CDR2: SGHNT, YYREEE (reference sequence). V was clipped by 2 bases and J by 3 bases, with 16 bases between them. CDR3 length equals 16 residues. CDR3 protein: CASSFLGGGPTDTQYF. The CDR3 nucleotides read TGTGCCAGCAGCTTTCTTGGGGGGGGGCCGACAGATACGCAGTATTTT.

The rearrangement joins TRBV10-3 to TRBJ1-1, with TRBD1 matching over 7 bases. Germline trimming cut 2 bases from V and 6 bases from J; bases unmatched to any gene: 3. CDR1 and CDR2 (germline): ENHRY, SYGVKD. The CDR3 loop spans 13 amino acids. CDR3 in amino acids: CAISETGAAEAFF. CDR3 bases: TGTGCCATCAGTGAGACAGGGGCCGCTGAAGCTTTCTTT.

In its sample, this clonotype was seen many times. The CDR3 nucleotides are TGTGCCAGCAGTGAGGAGAACTCTGGGGCCAACGTCCTGACTTTC. This translates into CASSEENSGANVLTF. The chain has TRBV6-1 and TRBJ2-6; D remains unclear. Trimming cost V 3 bases and J 0 bases, with 6 bases left between them. Looked up from germline, CDR1 is MNHNS and CDR2 is SASEGT. The CDR3 runs to 15 residues.

Many counts were recorded for this clonotype. This rearrangement joins TRBV20-1 to TRBJ2-5, with a tentative D call TRBD2 (6 bases). Trimming removed 4 bases from V and 6 bases from J, with 21 bases in between. The CDR3 is 15 amino acids. Germline loops: CDR1 DFQATT, CDR2 SNEGSKA (reference sequence). Here the CDR3 reads CSAIDIRGGVKTQYF. CDR3 in DNA: TGCAGTGCTATTGATATCCGCGGCGGGGTGAAGACCCAGTACTTC.

This clonotype has a count of ten or more. J is TRBJ2-2 and V is TRBV6-6, with a weak D call TRBD2 (5 bases). There are 15 residues in the CDR3. From germline, CDR1 is MNHNY and CDR2 SVGAGI (reference sequence). V was clipped by 2 bases and J by 4 bases, with 11 bases between them. Here the CDR3 reads CASSYGGGPTGELFF. As DNA, the CDR3 is TGTGCCAGCAGTTACGGTGGAGGTCCCACCGGGGAGCTGTTTTTT.

There are many counts of this clonotype. The chain links TRBV5-6 to TRBJ1-1, with 8 bases lining up with TRBD1. CDR3 length: 15 residues. V was pared by 4 bases and J by 0 bases, with 5 bases of the junction left unmatched. The germline V gene encodes CDR1 SGHDT and CDR2 YYEEEE. This CDR3 reads CASSLTGVLNTEAFF. CDR3 bases: TGTGCCAGCAGCCTGACAGGGGTTTTGAACACTGAAGCTTTCTTT.

CDR3 sequence (DNA): TGTGCCAGCGGGGGACAGGGGGCAACTAATGAAAAACTGTTTTTT. Its protein is CASGGQGATNEKLFF. V is TRBV7-9 and J is TRBJ1-4, with 11 bases fitting TRBD1. V lost 8 bases and J lost 0; bases outside the gene matches: 2. CDR1 and CDR2 from the germline V gene are SEHNR and FQNEAQ (reference sequence). This CDR3 contains 15 residues.

This clonotype was seen repeatedly, ten times or more. This sequence joins TRBV25-1 and TRBJ2-2, with TRBD1 matching 9 bases. This CDR3 region has 14 residues. Per the germline V gene, CDR1 is MGHDK and CDR2 is SYGVNS. V shed 4 bases, J shed 3 bases, and the junction held 0 bases outside the gene matches. The CDR3 protein is CASSGQGDTGELFF. As DNA, the CDR3 is TGTGCCAGCAGTGGACAGGGGGACACCGGGGAGCTGTTTTTT.

This clonotype was observed many times. The rearrangement uses TRBV7-2 and TRBJ2-6; TRBD1 matches at 7 bases. Germline V lookup: CDR1 SGHTA, CDR2 FQGNSA. The CDR3 has 17 residues. Germline trimming cut 3 bases from V and 1 base from J; bases unmatched to any gene: 6. This CDR3 is CASSLDRLQSGANVLTF. The CDR3 DNA reads as TGTGCCAGCAGCTTGGACAGGCTCCAATCTGGGGCCAACGTCCTGACTTTC.

V gene TRBV5-6 combines with J gene TRBJ2-2; 8 bases map to TRBD2. In germline, CDR1 is SGHDT, CDR2 YYEEEE. V dropped 3 bases and J dropped 1; count of bases not matched to a gene: 5. CDR3 length equals 16 residues. Written as DNA, the CDR3 is TGTGCCAGCAGCTGGGGCGGGGGGCGGAACACCGGGGAGCTGTTTTTT. Its translation: CASSWGGGRNTGELFF.

By share, this clonotype counts as medium-sized. The DNA of the CDR3 is TGTGCCAGCAGCTCATACAGGGGACGGGGCACTGAAGCTTTCTTT. Translating it yields CASSSYRGRGTEAFF. The chain has TRBV7-9 and TRBJ1-1, with 7 bases lining up with TRBD1. The V segment lost 4 bases and the J segment 4 bases; nucleotides outside the gene matches: 9. The CDR3 length is 15 residues. Germline loops: CDR1 SEHNR, CDR2 FQNEAQ (reference sequence).

Many counts were recorded for this clonotype. This chain joins TRBV14 and TRBJ2-7, with 8 positions matching TRBD1. Germline CDR1 SGHDN, CDR2 FVKESK. The CDR3 extends over 15 amino acids. V shed 2 bases and J 4 bases; nucleotides not matched to a gene: 7. In DNA form, the CDR3 reads TGTGCCAGCAGCCAAATCCGGGACAGGAGGTACGAGCAGTACTTC. As protein: CASSQIRDRRYEQYF.

CDR3 residues: CASMGEFAEAFF. The CDR3 nucleotides read TGTGCCAGTATGGGGGAATTCGCTGAAGCTTTCTTT. The J gene is TRBJ1-1, the V gene TRBV19; maybe TRBD1 (5 bases). Trimming removed 7 bases from V and 6 bases from J, with 12 bases in between. Germline lookup yields CDR1 LNHDA and CDR2 SQIVND (reference sequence). The CDR3 length is 12 residues. The complete variable domain, with remaining parts taken from reference TRBV19 and TRBJ1-1, reads DGGITQSPKYLFRKEGQNVTLSCEQNLNHDAMYWYRQDPGQGLRLIYYSQIVNDFQKGDIAEGYSVSREKKESFPLTVTSAQKNPTAFYLCASMGEFAEAFFGQGTRLTVV.

The sample holds many counts of this clonotype. The chain carries TRBV2 and TRBJ2-1; D might be TRBD2 (7 bases). Trimming cost V 4 bases and J 4 bases, with 14 bases left between them. Germline CDR1 reads SNHLY; CDR2 reads FYNNEI. The CDR3 contains 15 residues. The CDR3 nucleotides are TGTGCCAGCAGTGTTCCGGGGGGCAATTACAATGAGCAGTTCTTC. This translates into CASSVPGGNYNEQFF. Full variable domain (outside the CDR3, taken from reference TRBV2 and TRBJ2-1): EPEVTQTPSHQVTQMGQEVILRCVPISNHLYFYWYRQILGQKVEFLVSFYNNEISEKSEIFDDQFSVERPDGSNFTLKIRSTKLEDSAMYFCASSVPGGNYNEQFFGPGTRLTVL.

This clonotype has a count of ten or more. The chain is built from TRBV21-1 and TRBJ2-1; the tabulated D call, TRBD2, remains unverified against the DNA. TRBV21-1 is reported as a pseudogene. The CDR3 sequence is 19 residues long. CDR3 coding DNA: TGTGCCAGCAGCAAACGAACTAGCGGGCCGTCCAGCTCCTACAATGAGCAGTTCTTC. This gives the protein CASSKRTSGPSSSYNEQFF.